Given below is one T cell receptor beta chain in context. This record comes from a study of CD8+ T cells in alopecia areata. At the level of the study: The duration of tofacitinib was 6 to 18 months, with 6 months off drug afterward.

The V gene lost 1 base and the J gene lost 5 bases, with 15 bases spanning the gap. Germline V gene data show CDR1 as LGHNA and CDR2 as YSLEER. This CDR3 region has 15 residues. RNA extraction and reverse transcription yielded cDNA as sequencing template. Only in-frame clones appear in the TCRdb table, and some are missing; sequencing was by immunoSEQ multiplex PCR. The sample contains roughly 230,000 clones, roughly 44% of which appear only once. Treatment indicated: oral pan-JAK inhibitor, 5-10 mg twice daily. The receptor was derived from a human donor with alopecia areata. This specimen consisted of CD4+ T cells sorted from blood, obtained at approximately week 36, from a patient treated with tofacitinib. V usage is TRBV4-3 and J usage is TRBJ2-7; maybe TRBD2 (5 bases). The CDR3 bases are TGCGCCAGCAGCCAAGGGGCAGTAGGAGGCAACGAGCAGTACTTC. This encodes CASSQGAVGGNEQYF.